This T cell receptor beta chain was profiled in a study of T cells after yellow fever vaccination. This clonotype was seen repeatedly, ten times or more. V dropped 0 bases and J dropped 9; count of bases not matched to a gene: 10. The CDR3 is made up of 16 amino acids. CDR1 and CDR2 (germline): SGHTA, FQGNSA. One entry per CDR3 protein, called by TCRdb with MiXCR from the 5' RACE reads. The sample lists over 120,000 distinct CDR3 sequences; just over 6.5% were seen once. The source is a man aged 30 to 39 who received the YFV17D yellow fever vaccine. The J gene is TRBJ2-1, the V gene TRBV7-2; TRBD2 agrees at 8 bases. This sample comprised CD4+ T cells sorted from PBMCs, obtained 10 days after the yellow fever booster vaccination. In nucleotides, the CDR3 is TGTGCCAGCAGCTTAGCGTATTCGGGACTAGGGGGTGAGCAGTTCTTC. Protein: CASSLAYSGLGGEQFF.